This TCR beta chain was identified in a study of early T cells in non-severe SARS-CoV-2 infection (dated by TCRdb to 2020 to 2022). About the study as a whole: Because TCR sequencing relied on bulk RNA taken from unsorted whole blood, pairing of alpha and beta chains was not possible.

In this sample, this clonotype turned up many times. Which antigen it targets is not known. No much larger clonotype is one base removed from it; base qualities were not supplied. Set within a cohort of healthcare workers in London, UK, this nested case-control study involved weekly PCR testing of nasopharyngeal swabs along with blood sampling. Healthcare workers were enrolled in the week of the UK lockdown, from 23 to 31 March 2020, and were followed every week for up to roughly 16 weeks. Receptor libraries were prepared by 5' RACE. Sequencer: NextSeq 500. In the TCR library protocol, unique molecular identifiers were attached to individual cDNA molecules to correct for PCR bias and sequencing error. Both TCR alpha and beta chains were sequenced, and tight co-correlation was observed between alpha and beta sequence abundances in each sample. Regarding the original processing steps: Decombinator V4 was used to annotate the V gene, J gene and CDR3 of the TCR sequences. Expanded TCRs were defined as changing significantly between any two time points under a Poisson model with p below 0.0001. TCR abundances were normalised to the total number of TCRs sequenced per sample and expressed as counts per million. VDJdb, accessed 1 November 2021, was searched for CMV, EBV and SARS-CoV-2 annotated TCRs, excluding TCRs annotated for multiple antigens. The public reads were reanalyzed by TCRdb: fastp trimming at Q25, MiXCR alignment, in-frame beta chains only. Every entry covers one CDR3 protein and lists the most common genes and DNA from its rows. TCRdb assigned the V and J calls; the authors' analysis was not used. For this sample the table gives about 63,000 distinct CDR3 sequences, of which under 15% were detected only once. Of the sample, 4% to 5% is held by the ten largest clones.

Summary of the overall study and its limitations: Matching against VDJdb was skewed toward anti-spike CD8 responses, likely underestimated virus-specific expansions, and missed private and CD4 specificities.

What was sequenced was whole blood. This TCR was recovered from an adult who was a healthcare worker with PCR-confirmed SARS-CoV-2 infection or an uninfected control (not recorded which).

The DNA sequence is as follows: TGTGCCAGCAGCCCCGGGACTAGCGGGGGTAGCATTCAGTACTTC. It translates as CASSPGTSGGSIQYF. This sequence uses TRBV7-9 and TRBJ2-4, with 14 middle bases fitting TRBD2. From the cysteine up to the phenylalanine, the CDR3 has a length of 15 residues. Here the CDR3 DNA is all that survives: 45 bases in frame from base 1. The germline V gene (reference sequence) sets CDR1 to SEHNR and CDR2 to FQNEAQ. From V the trimming removes 5 bases and from J it removes 9 bases, while the gene matches leave 6 bases of the junction unaccounted for.